Shown below are 32 T cell receptor beta chains from a single sample sequenced in a study of blood T cells in healthy people across ages. The use of a sample-barcoded 5' primer and a J-beta primer mix characterized a second PCR of roughly 6 to 11 cycles. TCRdb reprocessed the 5' RACE reads via MiXCR and lists one record per CDR3 protein. This sample carries over a million distinct CDR3 sequences, roughly a quarter of them seen once, and the ten largest clones take around 0.7%. The sample also formed part of further work on T cells of mothers and their children.

Sequences were obtained from blood. These receptors came from a girl aged 2 to 9 in good health.

The rearrangement uses TRBV20-1 and TRBJ2-3; weak D call: TRBD2 (5 bases). Germline CDR1 reads DFQATT; CDR2 reads SNEGSKA (reference sequence). The CDR3 has 13 amino acids. Trimming took 5 bases from V and 6 from J, leaving 15 bases between them. CDR3 sequence reads: CSALDRRGDTQYF. The DNA for the CDR3 is TGCAGTGCTCTGGATAGAAGAGGGGATACGCAGTATTTT.

As concerns this clonotype: Its ends do not fully match the called genes, so a read error is possible. This chain joins TRBV28 and TRBJ1-1; 7 bases are shared with TRBD1. Germline loops: CDR1 MDHEN, CDR2 SYDVKM. This CDR3 comprises 12 residues. For the CDR3, the DNA is TGTGCCAGCAGTTTGACAGGGAGCGGCCCATGGTTT. This translates into CASSLTGSGPWF.

This clonotype is a singleton in its sample. J is TRBJ1-1 and V is TRBV7-2; D is ambiguous. V was pared by 2 bases and J by 6 bases, with 7 bases between. Germline CDR1 reads SGHTA; CDR2 reads FQGNSA. The CDR3 runs to 12 residues. The DNA of the CDR3 is TGTGCCAGCAGCTTATCTAGCGCTGAAGCTTTCTTT. This translates into CASSLSSAEAFF.

This chain uses TRBV12-3 or TRBV12-4 with TRBJ1-2; D not certain. V dropped 0 bases and J dropped 10 bases, with 9 bases sitting between them. The CDR3 extends over 12 amino acids. CDR3 region: CASSLALEDYTF. The CDR3 DNA reads as TGTGCCAGCAGTTTAGCGCTCGAGGACTACACCTTC.

The chain joins TRBV28 to TRBJ2-1, with 10 nucleotides matching TRBD2. This CDR3 is built from 16 residues. The V gene's germline CDR1 is MDHEN and CDR2 SYDVKM. V lost 2 bases, J lost 5 bases, and 6 bases stayed unmatched. The CDR3 DNA reads as TGTGCCAGCAGTTTAAGTCCTAGCGGGAGCAACAATGAGCAGTTCTTC. Its translation is CASSLSPSGSNNEQFF.

The CDR3: CASRGPSGDNEQFF. CDR3 nucleotide sequence: TGTGCCAGCAGAGGGCCCTCGGGGGACAATGAGCAGTTCTTC. This rearrangement joins TRBV28 to TRBJ2-1, with D perhaps matching TRBD2 (6 bases). This CDR3 has 14 residues. In germline, CDR1 is MDHEN, CDR2 SYDVKM. Trimming cost V 6 bases and J 5 bases, with 14 bases left between them. Filled out from reference TRBV28 and TRBJ2-1, the complete variable domain reads DVKVTQSSRYLVKRTGEKVFLECVQDMDHENMFWYRQDPGLGLRLIYFSYDVKMKEKGDIPEGYSVSREKKERFSLILESASTNQTSMYLCASRGPSGDNEQFFGPGTRLTVL.

This clonotype has only a few counts. This chain uses TRBV7-2 with TRBJ2-6; no reliable D call. Germline V gene lookup returns CDR1 SGHTA and CDR2 FQGNSA. Trimming removed 3 bases from V and 2 bases from J, with 8 bases in between. The CDR3 runs to 15 residues. The CDR3: CASSLITPGANVLTF. For the CDR3, the DNA is TGTGCCAGCAGCTTGATCACGCCTGGGGCCAACGTCCTGACTTTC.

J is TRBJ2-5 and V is TRBV6-5, with D possibly TRBD2 on 6 matching bases. Trimming left V 5 bases short and J 11 bases short, with 12 bases between. The germline CDR1 and CDR2 sequences are MNHEY and SVGAGI. The CDR3 loop spans 11 amino acids. The CDR3 coding sequence is TGTGCCAGCAGTAGGGACTTTGAGCAGTACTTC. Residues: CASSRDFEQYF.

J is TRBJ2-1 and V is TRBV14; D is uncertain. The CDR3 extends over 13 amino acids. Per germline, CDR1 SGHDN and CDR2 FVKESK. Trimming removed 0 bases at V and 6 bases at J, with 6 bases between. CDR3 protein: CASSQENFNEQFF. The CDR3 DNA reads as TGTGCCAGCAGCCAAGAGAACTTCAATGAGCAGTTCTTC.

The chain has TRBV7-2 and TRBJ2-5; tentatively, D is TRBD2 (7 bases). V was trimmed by 0 bases and J by 0 bases, leaving 8 bases between them. The CDR3 totals 15 residues. Germline loops: CDR1 SGHTA, CDR2 FQGNSA. The CDR3 region is CASSLAGGHQETQYF. The DNA for the CDR3 is TGTGCCAGCAGCTTAGCGGGGGGGCACCAAGAGACCCAGTACTTC.

The sample holds a few counts of this clonotype. This sequence joins TRBV6-7 and TRBJ2-1, with 10 nucleotides matching TRBD2. Being an ORF, TRBV6-7 has a function that is uncertain. Losses at the gene ends were 7 bases for V and 4 bases for J; bases not matched to a gene: 7. CDR3 size: 15 residues. CDR3 in amino acids: CASTRTSGVYNEQFF. Written as DNA, the CDR3 is TGTGCCAGCACCAGGACTAGCGGAGTGTACAATGAGCAGTTCTTC.

In this sample, this clonotype turned up many times. The chain is built from TRBV6-6 and TRBJ2-4; D is possibly TRBD2 (5 bases). The CDR3 loop spans 12 amino acids. The germline V gene has CDR1 MNHNY and CDR2 SVGAGI (reference sequence). V dropped 4 bases and J dropped 5 bases, with 6 bases sitting between them. The CDR3 bases are TGTGCCAGCAGTTCACTAGAAAACATTCAGTACTTC. Protein sequence: CASSSLENIQYF.

This clonotype occurred a few times. The V call is TRBV6-6, the J call TRBJ1-1; D gene uncertain. The CDR3 totals 13 residues. The ends were cut back, 8 bases at V and 4 bases at J, with 14 bases in the middle. CDR1 MNHNY and CDR2 SVGAGI come from the germline V gene (reference sequence). CDR3 nucleotide sequence: TGTGCCAGCCCCGAAACCCGGACCACTGAAGCTTTCTTT. Translated: CASPETRTTEAFF.

The V and J genes are TRBV29-1 and TRBJ2-7, with 12 nucleotides matching TRBD2. V lost 6 bases and J lost 5; bases outside the gene matches: 5. The germline gives CDR1 SQVTM, CDR2 ANQGSEA. The CDR3 has 13 amino acids. The DNA of the CDR3 is TGCAGCGTGCGGACTAGCGGGATCGACGAGCAGTACTTC. Protein: CSVRTSGIDEQYF.

The chain joins TRBV29-1 to TRBJ2-5, with D possibly being TRBD2 (5 bases). The CDR3 covers 13 residues. Germline values: CDR1 SQVTM, CDR2 ANQGSEA. Trimming removed 6 bases from V and 11 bases from J, with 22 bases in between. The CDR3 DNA is TGCAGCGTAGGTAGTATGGCAACGAGGGAGCAGTACTTC. It is translated as CSVGSMATREQYF. Full variable domain (remainder filled in from reference TRBV29-1 and TRBJ2-5): SAVISQKPSRDICQRGTSLTIQCQVDSQVTMMFWYRQQPGQSLTLIATANQGSEATYESGFVIDKFPISRPNLTFSTLTVSNMSPEDSSIYLCSVGSMATREQYFGPGTRLLVL.

The chain links TRBV9 to TRBJ2-5; D assignment may be TRBD1 or TRBD2 (6 bases each). The last part of the DNA fits TRBJ2-1 better; the J call may be wrong. Germline loops: CDR1 SGDLS, CDR2 YYNGEE. This CDR3 region has 15 residues. The CDR3 spells CASSVAGAQANEQFF. The DNA of the CDR3 is TGTGCCAGCAGCGTAGCGGGGGCTCAGGCGAATGAGCAGTTCTTC.

The chain employs TRBV7-8 and TRBJ2-7; D gene ambiguous. V was clipped by 8 bases and J by 0 bases, with 8 bases between them. This CDR3 is 12 amino acids long. The germline V gene encodes CDR1 SGHVS and CDR2 FQNEAQ. The CDR3 DNA follows: TGTGCCAGCGGCAGGAGCTCCTACGAGCAGTACTTC. Protein sequence: CASGRSSYEQYF.

The rearrangement uses TRBV20-1 and TRBJ1-2; 7 bases match TRBD1. The junction had 5 bases not matched to a gene; V was cut back by 6 bases and J by 7 bases. The CDR3 extends over 11 amino acids. CDR1 and CDR2 (germline): DFQATT, SNEGSKA (reference sequence). The CDR3 DNA reads as TGCAGTGCAGGGGGCCCTGGTGGCTACACCTTC. It is translated as CSAGGPGGYTF.

This clonotype was picked up a small number of times. J is TRBJ1-1 and V is TRBV6-1; perhaps TRBD1 as D (6 bases). This CDR3 has 12 amino acids. The V end lost 1 base, the J end lost 10 bases, and 10 bases lay between the germline ends. CDR1 is MNHNS, CDR2 SASEGT, per germline. This CDR3 reads CASSEVGAGAFF. In DNA, the CDR3 is TGTGCCAGCAGTGAAGTGGGGGCCGGAGCTTTCTTT.

The rearrangement joins TRBV11-2 to TRBJ2-6; weak D call: TRBD1 (5 bases). The germline CDR1 and CDR2 sequences are SGHAT and FQNNGV. The CDR3 is 18 residues long. V was shortened by 6 bases and J by 0 bases, with 18 bases between the two germline ends. CDR3 amino acids: CASSGPDIVNSGANVLTF. Here the CDR3 DNA reads TGTGCCAGCAGTGGGCCGGACATCGTCAACTCTGGGGCCAACGTCCTGACTTTC. Full variable domain (missing parts from reference TRBV11-2 and TRBJ2-6): EAGVAQSPRYKIIEKRQSVAFWCNPISGHATLYWYQQILGQGPKLLIQFQNNGVVDDSQLPKDRFSAERLKGVDSTLKIQPAKLEDSAVYLCASSGPDIVNSGANVLTFGAGSRLTVL.

This clonotype was seen a handful of times. This chain joins TRBV3-1 and TRBJ2-1; D possibly corresponds to TRBD1 (5 bases). V lost 5 bases and J lost 8, with 13 bases in between. The CDR3 sequence is 13 residues long. Germline V CDR1 and CDR2: LGHDT, YNNKEL (reference sequence). The CDR3 DNA reads as TGTGCCAGCAGCTCTCCAGGGTTCTATGAGCAGTTCTTC. This gives the protein CASSSPGFYEQFF.

The genes are TRBV11-2 and TRBJ2-5; D perhaps matches TRBD2 (6 bases). V dropped 3 bases and J dropped 1 base, with 21 bases sitting between them. The CDR3 extends over 18 amino acids. The V gene's germline CDR1 is SGHAT and CDR2 FQNNGV. CDR3 sequence: CASSFNRMEGRIQETQYF. The DNA of the CDR3 is TGTGCCAGCAGCTTTAACCGGATGGAGGGACGTATCCAAGAGACCCAGTACTTC.

There are a few counts of this clonotype. The chain employs TRBV24-1 and TRBJ2-1; weak D call: TRBD2 (5 bases). Germline CDR1 and CDR2: KGHDR and SFDVKD. The V end was cut by 4 bases, the J end by 0 bases, with 6 bases between. The CDR3 loop spans 14 amino acids. CDR3 nucleotides: TGTGCCACCAGTGACGGGGTCTCCTACAATGAGCAGTTCTTC. Protein: CATSDGVSYNEQFF.

The chain couples TRBV29-1 to TRBJ2-5; D is possibly TRBD2 (5 bases). Looked up from germline, CDR1 is SQVTM and CDR2 is ANQGSEA. CDR3 length equals 12 residues. The V end was cut by 2 bases, the J end by 7 bases, with 11 bases between. CDR3 DNA: TGCAGCGTTGAATCGGGTGGAGGGACCCAGTACTTC. It encodes CSVESGGGTQYF.

The V gene is TRBV10-3, the J gene TRBJ2-5; tentatively, D is TRBD2 (6 bases). The V gene's germline CDR1 is ENHRY and CDR2 SYGVKD. This CDR3 region has 15 residues. V was trimmed by 4 bases and J by 3 bases, leaving 15 bases between them. The CDR3 loop reads CAISAASVSEETQYF. CDR3 DNA: TGTGCCATCAGTGCGGCTAGCGTATCGGAAGAGACCCAGTACTTC.

Only a few counts were recorded for this clonotype. The genes are TRBV10-2 and TRBJ2-1; D is undetermined. Germline assignment: CDR1 WSHSY and CDR2 SAAADI. Trimming pared 8 bases from V and 9 bases from J, leaving 8 bases between. CDR3 length: 10 residues. The CDR3 region is CASLGPEQFF. CDR3 nucleotide sequence: TGCGCCAGCCTCGGACCTGAGCAGTTCTTC.

This clonotype was recorded a few times. The chain employs TRBV7-9 and TRBJ1-2; D is perhaps TRBD1 (5 bases). The CDR3 covers 17 residues. The germline V gene has CDR1 SEHNR and CDR2 FQNEAQ (reference sequence). The V end lost 1 base, the J end lost 4 bases, and 19 bases lay between the germline ends. In DNA, the CDR3 is TGTGCCAGCAGCTTAGTGTCCGCAGGGATCGACCTCTATGGCTACACCTTC. Translated: CASSLVSAGIDLYGYTF.

This clonotype was counted a few times. V usage is TRBV28 and J usage is TRBJ2-5, with a weak D call TRBD2 (5 bases). V was shortened by 4 bases and J by 4 bases, with 7 bases between the two germline ends. The CDR3 has 12 amino acids. Germline V lookup: CDR1 MDHEN, CDR2 SYDVKM. The CDR3 coding sequence is TGTGCCAGCAGTTGGACTGCAGAGACCCAGTACTTC. Translation: CASSWTAETQYF.

This clonotype was seen a handful of times. The chain has TRBV6-5 and TRBJ2-3; D may be TRBD2 (6 bases). Germline V gene sequence: CDR1 MNHEY, CDR2 SVGAGI. The length of the CDR3 is 14 residues. V was pared by 4 bases and J by 4 bases, with 12 bases between. The CDR3 DNA follows: TGTGCCAGCAGTTCCTCGACTAGTGCAGATACGCAGTATTTT. Translation: CASSSSTSADTQYF.

In its sample, this clonotype was seen a few times. V and J are TRBV6-5 and TRBJ2-3, with D tentatively TRBD1 (5 bases). V lost 11 bases to trimming and J lost 2 bases, with 11 bases between them. CDR3 length: 12 amino acids. Per germline, CDR1 MNHEY and CDR2 SVGAGI. CDR3 sequence: CAGRGATDTQYF. The CDR3 DNA follows: TGTGCCGGCCGTGGGGCCACAGATACGCAGTATTTT.

The V call is TRBV4-1, the J call TRBJ1-2; D is possibly TRBD1 (5 bases). Germline loops: CDR1 MGHRA, CDR2 YSYEKL. The CDR3 contains 15 residues. With 1 base removed from V and 2 bases from J, the gap between germline ends came to 11 bases. The CDR3 loop is CASSQAEAGNYGYTF. The CDR3 DNA reads TGCGCCAGCAGCCAAGCTGAGGCAGGGAACTATGGCTACACCTTC.

In its sample, this clonotype was seen a few times. The J gene is TRBJ2-5, the V gene TRBV9; a weak D match, TRBD2 (5 bases). The DNA end favors TRBJ2-7, so the J call may be wrong. The CDR3 consists of 15 residues. Germline lookup yields CDR1 SGDLS and CDR2 YYNGEE. CDR3 sequence: CASSVDYGGSYEQYF. DNA for the CDR3: TGTGCCAGCAGCGTAGATTACGGAGGATCCTACGAGCAGTACTTC.